This TCR beta chain was retrieved from a study of vaccination effects on CD4 cells after COVID-19. This clone was seen only a few times. The target antigen is unknown. Culturing for around ten days preceded CD4+ T cell isolation. TCRdb's table, derived via immunoSEQ multiplex PCR, lists solely in-frame clones and lacks some. This table holds tens of thousands of clones, 55% to 75% found once. V was trimmed by 2 bases and J by 2 bases, leaving 3 bases between them. Germline V lookup: CDR1 LGHNA, CDR2 YNFKEQ. CDR3 length: 12 residues. The chain recombines TRBV4-2 with TRBJ1-1; D uncertain. The input for sequencing was CD4+ T cells from PBMCs cultured without peptide, taken before COVID-19 vaccination. The TCR was taken from a human donor who had a prior SARS-CoV-2 infection. CDR3 nucleotides: TGTGCCAGCAGCCAACGTAACACTGAAGCTTTCTTT. Translation gives CASSQRNTEAFF.